The 28 T cell receptor beta chains listed next were all sequenced from one sample in a study of OX40 agonist ivuxolimab in advanced cancers. Assay: immunoSEQ multiplex PCR; the TCRdb copy retains only in-frame clones and omits some. The sample consists of around 67,000 clones, about 80% of them appearing once. The sequences come from CD4+ or CD8+ T cells sorted from blood, collected in a trial of the OX40 agonist ivuxolimab. Source of these receptors: an adult with an advanced solid tumor such as melanoma, head and neck, liver or kidney cancer.

The table lists this clone with a count of one. The chain recombines TRBV7-3 with TRBJ2-5; 11 bases match TRBD2. The V and J ends lost 5 bases and 1 base, in that order; junction bases with no gene match: 6. Looked up from germline, CDR1 is SGHTA and CDR2 is FQGTGA. The CDR3 runs 16 residues. CDR3 DNA sequence: TGTGCCAGCAGCGTTAGCGGGGGGGCCCCCCAAGAGACCCAGTACTTC. The encoded protein is CASSVSGGAPQETQYF.

This clone showed up just a few times. The J gene is TRBJ2-1, the V gene TRBV11-2; no clear D gene. Trimming took 3 bases from V and 7 from J, leaving 19 bases between them. Germline V gives CDR1 SGHAT, CDR2 FQNNGV. This CDR3 has 16 residues. This CDR3 is CASSFTRLGSENEQFF. CDR3 nucleotides: TGTGCCAGCAGCTTTACTCGTCTGGGGTCTGAGAATGAGCAGTTCTTC.

The chain recombines TRBV19 with TRBJ1-2; D perhaps matches TRBD1 (5 bases). The CDR3 contains 15 residues. The ends were cut back, 1 base at V and 6 bases at J, with 15 bases in the middle. Per the germline V gene, CDR1 is LNHDA and CDR2 is SQIVND (reference sequence). The CDR3 region has the DNA TGTGCCAGTAGTATAGTGCGGGGGACGGGAGATGGCTACACCTTC. This sequence encodes CASSIVRGTGDGYTF.

This chain links TRBV29-1 with TRBJ2-7; D remains ambiguous. The CDR3 is 14 amino acids. The germline V gene has CDR1 SQVTM and CDR2 ANQGSEA. V lost 6 bases to trimming and J lost 1 base, with 16 bases between them. This CDR3 is CSVAASTESYEQYF. CDR3 sequence (DNA): TGCAGCGTCGCTGCATCGACGGAATCCTACGAGCAGTACTTC.

The chain recombines TRBV29-1 with TRBJ2-2; D is undetermined. This CDR3 region has 13 residues. Germline values: CDR1 SQVTM, CDR2 ANQGSEA. V was clipped by 3 bases and J by 4 bases, with 9 bases between them. CDR3 loop: CSVDTDFTGELFF. The CDR3 DNA follows: TGCAGCGTTGATACCGACTTCACCGGGGAGCTGTTTTTT.

The rearrangement uses TRBV4-3 and TRBJ2-3; D may be TRBD2 (5 bases). Germline-derived CDR1 and CDR2 are LGHNA and YSLEER. The V and J ends lost 1 base and 4 bases respectively, with 15 bases between them. CDR3 length: 16 amino acids. The CDR3 DNA is TGCGCCAGCAGCCAAGGAGGGCCTACAAGGTCAGATACGCAGTATTTT. Its translation is CASSQGGPTRSDTQYF.

The gene calls are TRBV27 and TRBJ1-1; a weak D match, TRBD1 (5 bases). V dropped 4 bases and J dropped 3 bases, with 12 bases sitting between them. The CDR3 loop spans 14 amino acids. Germline V lookup: CDR1 MNHEY, CDR2 SMNVEV (reference sequence). In DNA, the CDR3 is TGTGCCAGCAGTTCCAGGGAGAGGGACACTGAAGCTTTCTTT. Its translation is CASSSRERDTEAFF.

This clone was picked up a small number of times. The rearrangement links TRBV10-2 to TRBJ1-1; D may be TRBD1 (6 bases). Per germline, CDR1 WSHSY and CDR2 SAAADI. The ends were cut back, 6 bases at V and 4 bases at J, with 9 bases in the middle. The CDR3 has 12 residues. The CDR3 here is CASRDSSTEAFF. CDR3 DNA sequence: TGCGCCAGCAGGGACAGCTCCACTGAAGCTTTCTTT.

The chain carries TRBV19 and TRBJ1-1; tentatively, D is TRBD1 (5 bases). The germline V gene encodes CDR1 LNHDA and CDR2 SQIVND (reference sequence). The CDR3 has 13 amino acids. Between the trimmed V and J ends, which lost 9 bases and 2 bases, there was a span of 13 bases. The CDR3 loop reads CARFPGDNTEAFF. In DNA form, the CDR3 reads TGTGCCAGATTTCCGGGGGACAACACTGAAGCTTTCTTT.

The CDR3 DNA follows: TGTGCCAGTAGTACTCCTTTAGGGGATGCAACTAATGAAAAACTGTTTTTT. Its translation: CASSTPLGDATNEKLFF. The rearrangement uses TRBV19 and TRBJ1-4; weak D call: TRBD1 (5 bases). With 4 bases removed from V and 0 bases from J, the gap between germline ends came to 15 bases. Per germline, CDR1 LNHDA and CDR2 SQIVND (reference sequence). The CDR3 consists of 17 residues.

V is TRBV11-3 and J is TRBJ2-5, with TRBD1 matching 7 bases. J lost 2 bases, V lost 2 bases, and 5 bases had no gene match. The CDR3 has 15 residues. CDR1 and CDR2 from the germline V gene are SGHNT and YENEEA. Here the CDR3 reads CASSLRPGQQETQYF. The CDR3 DNA follows: TGTGCCAGCAGCTTACGGCCGGGACAGCAAGAGACCCAGTACTTC.

The chain recombines TRBV6-8 with TRBJ1-2; TRBD1 matches at 10 bases. CDR3 length equals 18 residues. The V gene end was trimmed by 1 base and the J gene end by 2 bases; junction bases not matched to a gene: 10. Germline CDR1 reads MNHGY; CDR2 reads SAAAGT. The CDR3 bases are TGTGCCAGCAGTTACTTCCCGACAGGGGGCAATGCCAACTATGGCTACACCTTC. Protein: CASSYFPTGGNANYGYTF.

In nucleotides, the CDR3 is TGCGCCAGCAGCCTCCGTAATGAGCAGTTCTTC. Protein product: CASSLRNEQFF. This chain connects TRBV5-1 to TRBJ2-1; D call uncertain. The CDR3 spans 11 residues. Germline V gene sequence: CDR1 SGHRS, CDR2 YFSETQ. Trimming took 4 bases from V and 7 from J, leaving 6 bases between them.

This clone was found once. V usage is TRBV2 and J usage is TRBJ1-2, with TRBD1 matching 8 bases. The CDR3 totals 13 residues. The junction had 8 bases not matched to a gene; V was cut back by 6 bases and J by 8 bases. CDR1 and CDR2 (germline): SNHLY, FYNNEI. This chain's CDR3 is CASRGLGQGGYTF. The CDR3 bases are TGTGCCAGCAGGGGTCTCGGACAGGGAGGCTACACCTTC.

This clone was picked up one time. The rearrangement uses TRBV10-1 and TRBJ2-3; either TRBD1 or TRBD2 may supply D (6 bases each). The V gene's germline CDR1 is WNHNN and CDR2 SYGVQD (reference sequence). V lost 3 bases and J lost 4, with 14 bases in between. CDR3 size: 15 residues. CDR3 DNA: TGCGCCAGCAGTGAAAGTTTGGGGGGCGCAGATACGCAGTATTTT. It translates to CASSESLGGADTQYF.

J is TRBJ1-3 and V is TRBV30; no definite D call. CDR3 size: 14 residues. V lost 5 bases and J 0 bases, leaving 11 bases between the germline ends. Germline V gene data show CDR1 as GTSNPN and CDR2 as SVGIG (reference sequence). The CDR3 region is CAWGRAFSGNTIYF. The CDR3 nucleotides are TGTGCCTGGGGGCGGGCCTTCTCTGGAAACACCATATATTTT.

The rearrangement joins TRBV6-5 to TRBJ1-1; tentatively, D is TRBD1 (6 bases). The CDR3 covers 14 residues. The V gene lost 6 bases and the J gene lost 1 base, with 12 bases spanning the gap. Per germline, CDR1 MNHEY and CDR2 SVGAGI. CDR3 in DNA: TGTGCCAGCAGGACGACAGGCCGGAACACTGAAGCTTTCTTT. Amino acids: CASRTTGRNTEAFF.

V usage is TRBV19 and J usage is TRBJ2-6, with D perhaps TRBD1 or TRBD2 (5 bases each). The CDR3 spans 16 residues. CDR1 is LNHDA and CDR2 is SQIVND in the germline V gene (reference sequence). V lost 4 bases to trimming and J lost 0 bases, with 10 bases between them. The CDR3, as DNA: TGTGCCAGTAGTACGGGACCGGGCTCTGGGGCCAACGTCCTGACTTTC. It encodes CASSTGPGSGANVLTF.

This clone has just a few counts. The chain carries TRBV15 and TRBJ1-2, with TRBD1 matching 11 bases. V dropped 7 bases and J dropped 2; count of bases not matched to a gene: 3. There are 14 residues in the CDR3. Germline V gives CDR1 LNHNV, CDR2 YYDKDF (reference sequence). CDR3 protein: CATTRDRGNYGYTF. The CDR3 DNA sequence: TGTGCCACCACCAGGGACAGGGGGAACTATGGCTACACCTTC.

The chain couples TRBV19 to TRBJ1-5; TRBD1 agrees at 9 bases. Germline values: CDR1 LNHDA, CDR2 SQIVND (reference sequence). The CDR3 length is 18 residues. Trimming removed 7 bases from V and 0 bases from J; junction bases left unmatched: 13. CDR3 coding DNA: TGTGCCAGTAAAATGGACAGGGGCCTAATCAATAGCAATCAGCCCCAGCATTTT. Amino acids: CASKMDRGLINSNQPQHF. Full variable domain (outside the CDR3, taken from reference TRBV19 and TRBJ1-5): DGGITQSPKYLFRKEGQNVTLSCEQNLNHDAMYWYRQDPGQGLRLIYYSQIVNDFQKGDIAEGYSVSREKKESFPLTVTSAQKNPTAFYLCASKMDRGLINSNQPQHFGDGTRLSIL.

This rearrangement joins TRBV18 to TRBJ1-2; possible D gene TRBD1, 5 bases. Deletions cut 3 bases from V and 2 bases from J, with 19 bases between. CDR1 and CDR2 from the germline V gene are KGHSH and LQKENI. This CDR3 comprises 17 residues. The CDR3 reads CASSPSVLGRDNYGYTF. The CDR3 nucleotides are TGTGCCAGCTCACCCTCCGTCTTGGGCAGGGACAACTATGGCTACACCTTC. Based on the CDR3 plus reference TRBV18 and TRBJ1-2, the full variable domain is NAGVMQNPRHLVRRRGQEARLRCSPMKGHSHVYWYRQLPEEGLKFMVYLQKENIIDESGMPKERFSAEFPKEGPSILRIQQVVRGDSAAYFCASSPSVLGRDNYGYTFGSGTRLTVV.

This rearrangement joins TRBV5-4 to TRBJ1-1, with D possibly being TRBD1 (5 bases). CDR3 length equals 15 residues. Germline V gives CDR1 SGHNT, CDR2 YYREEE (reference sequence). With 5 bases removed from V and 0 bases from J, the gap between germline ends came to 14 bases. The CDR3 DNA reads TGTGCCAGCAGTGTGGGGAGGGGACTGAACACTGAAGCTTTCTTT. It yields the protein CASSVGRGLNTEAFF.

This clone has just a few counts. The rearrangement uses TRBV5-6 and TRBJ1-3, with 11 bases lining up with TRBD1. CDR1 is SGHDT and CDR2 is YYEEEE in the germline V gene. V was pared by 3 bases and J by 0 bases, with 11 bases of the junction left unmatched. The CDR3 is made up of 19 amino acids. The CDR3 nucleotides are TGTGCCAGCAGCTCAGGGGGACAGGGGGGCTACTACTCTGGAAACACCATATATTTT. It specifies CASSSGGQGGYYSGNTIYF. The complete variable domain, with remaining parts taken from reference TRBV5-6 and TRBJ1-3, reads DAGVTQSPTHLIKTRGQQVTLRCSPKSGHDTVSWYQQALGQGPQFIFQYYEEEERQRGNFPDRFSGHQFPNYSSELNVNALLLGDSALYLCASSSGGQGGYYSGNTIYFGEGSWLTVV.

The chain employs TRBV7-2 and TRBJ1-2; TRBD1 is a possible D gene (5 bases). Per germline, CDR1 SGHTA and CDR2 FQGNSA. This CDR3 comprises 13 residues. V was trimmed by 2 bases and J by 2 bases, leaving 6 bases between them. DNA of the CDR3: TGTGCCAGCAGCTTAAACAGGAACTATGGCTACACCTTC. It encodes CASSLNRNYGYTF.

J is TRBJ1-1 and V is TRBV14; D is possibly TRBD1 (5 bases). Germline lookup yields CDR1 SGHDN and CDR2 FVKESK. V lost 4 bases and J lost 4, with 10 bases in between. CDR3 length: 13 amino acids. CDR3 sequence (DNA): TGTGCCAGCAGCCGGGGGATGGGCACTGAAGCTTTCTTT. Residues: CASSRGMGTEAFF.

This chain links TRBV4-1 with TRBJ1-6, with D perhaps TRBD1 (6 bases). This CDR3 contains 15 residues. CDR1 is MGHRA, CDR2 YSYEKL, per germline. V lost 3 bases, J lost 9 bases, and 15 bases lay in between. Here the CDR3 DNA reads TGCGCCAGCAGCCAGGCGACAGGAGTCACTTCACCCCTCCACTTT. It yields the protein CASSQATGVTSPLHF.

The gene calls are TRBV7-2 and TRBJ2-2; 8 nucleotides match TRBD2. The J segment lost 4 bases and the V segment lost 0 bases, leaving 7 bases of the junction unmatched. The germline V gene encodes CDR1 SGHTA and CDR2 FQGNSA. The CDR3 is made up of 17 amino acids. Here the CDR3 DNA reads TGTGCCAGCAGCTTAGCGGTGGTAGCGGGGTCCACCGGGGAGCTGTTTTTT. It codes for CASSLAVVAGSTGELFF.

The chain recombines TRBV7-2 with TRBJ2-5, with D possibly TRBD1 on 6 matching bases. V shed 2 bases and J shed 2 bases, with 15 bases lying between them. The CDR3 has 16 amino acids. CDR1 SGHTA and CDR2 FQGNSA come from the germline V gene. The CDR3 DNA follows: TGTGCCAGCAGCTTATCCCAGACAGGAGGACAAGAGACCCAGTACTTC. Amino acids: CASSLSQTGGQETQYF.